One and the same sample provided the 7 T cell receptor beta chains below, sequenced in a study of blood T cells in healthy people across ages. PCR was performed a second time for roughly 7 to 11 cycles using a sample-barcoded 5' primer and a J-beta primer mix. TCRdb re-analysed the 5' RACE reads in MiXCR, keeping a single row per CDR3 protein. The sample lists approximately 770,000 distinct CDR3 sequences; more than 45% were seen once. Sequencing was carried out using blood. Receptors were obtained from a man aged 25-40 years in good health.

The chain carries TRBV5-1 and TRBJ2-5; 10 bases are a match to TRBD1. This CDR3 has 14 amino acids. Germline-derived CDR1 and CDR2 are SGHRS and YFSETQ. The J segment lost 11 bases and the V segment lost 3 bases, leaving 10 bases of the junction unmatched. The CDR3 nucleotides are TGCGCCAGCAGCTCGACGACAGGGGGCAGGGAGCAGTACTTC. Its protein product is CASSSTTGGREQYF.

This rearrangement joins TRBV11-3 to TRBJ2-1, with 7 positions matching TRBD2. CDR1 and CDR2 (germline): SGHNT, YENEEA. V lost 4 bases and J lost 8; bases outside the gene matches: 8. The CDR3 contains 14 residues. The CDR3 sequence: CASSSSGGRDEQFF. The CDR3 DNA sequence: TGTGCCAGCAGCTCCTCTGGGGGGAGGGATGAGCAGTTCTTC.

The chain combines TRBV7-2 with TRBJ2-3; D remains unclear. This CDR3 is 14 amino acids long. CDR1 and CDR2 (germline): SGHTA, FQGNSA. Trimming took off 5 bases at V and 5 bases at J, with 14 bases between the two ends. CDR3: CASSPGPERDTQYF. The CDR3, as DNA: TGTGCCAGCAGCCCCGGCCCGGAGAGAGATACGCAGTATTTT. The full variable domain, completed using reference TRBV7-2 and TRBJ2-3, is GAGVSQSPSNKVTEKGKDVELRCDPISGHTALYWYRQSLGQGLEFLIYFQGNSAPDKSGLPSDRFSAERTGGSVSTLTIQRTQQEDSAVYLCASSPGPERDTQYFGPGTRLTVL.

The rearrangement joins TRBV2 to TRBJ1-2, with no clear D. This CDR3 contains 14 residues. Trimming stripped 4 bases from V and 4 bases from J, with 13 bases between. Germline CDR1 and CDR2: SNHLY and FYNNEI. The CDR3 region has the DNA TGTGCCAGCAGTGCCGGCAAATCGCCCTATGGCTACACCTTC. Translating it yields CASSAGKSPYGYTF.

The gene calls are TRBV15 and TRBJ1-2; no clear D gene. Germline-derived CDR1 and CDR2 are LNHNV and YYDKDF (reference sequence). The CDR3 spans 15 residues. Trimming removed 0 bases from V and 2 bases from J, with 10 bases in between. The CDR3 loop is CATSRDRALNYGYTF. CDR3 coding DNA: TGTGCCACCAGCAGAGATCGGGCACTGAACTATGGCTACACCTTC.

This clonotype appeared many times. The chain carries TRBV20-1 and TRBJ2-3, with D maybe TRBD2 (5 bases). Trimming removed 5 bases at V and 3 bases at J, with 12 bases between. The CDR3 runs 13 residues. Germline V gene sequence: CDR1 DFQATT, CDR2 SNEGSKA (reference sequence). The CDR3 sequence is CSAPAGGTDTQYF. The CDR3 DNA reads as TGCAGTGCTCCGGCGGGTGGGACAGATACGCAGTATTTT.

The genes are TRBV7-2 and TRBJ2-3; 12 positions agree with TRBD2. Losses at the gene ends were 7 bases for V and 7 bases for J; bases not matched to a gene: 9. The CDR3 consists of 15 residues. Germline CDR1 and CDR2: SGHTA and FQGNSA. CDR3 loop: CASILTSGSANTQYF. CDR3 nucleotides: TGTGCCAGCATCCTGACTAGCGGGAGTGCTAATACGCAGTATTTT. Using reference TRBV7-2 and TRBJ2-3 for the parts outside the CDR3, the full variable domain is GAGVSQSPSNKVTEKGKDVELRCDPISGHTALYWYRQSLGQGLEFLIYFQGNSAPDKSGLPSDRFSAERTGGSVSTLTIQRTQQEDSAVYLCASILTSGSANTQYFGPGTRLTVL.